This T cell receptor (beta chain) was recovered during a study of T-cell memory formation after mild COVID-19 (dated by TCRdb to the early 2020s). As for the study more broadly: TCR sequence clusters from the two donors were found to be largely donor specific. Longitudinal TCRalpha and TCRbeta repertoire sequencing tracked T-cell clones expanding and contracting after mild COVID-19 in a couple of donors. The cohort was made up of two young adult volunteers, one female and one male, who were previously healthy.

Instrument on record: Illumina NovaSeq 6000. cDNA libraries for TCRalpha and TCRbeta were prepared by 5'RACE using constant-segment primers, with sample barcodes and unique molecular identifiers added. Trizol reagent was used to extract RNA from every sample. The libraries were amplified in two PCR steps, and the second step added a second sample barcode and Illumina TruSeq adapters. Sequencing of the libraries was done on an Illumina NovaSeq, producing 2 x 150 bp paired-end reads. The paper's processing steps were these. The reads were demultiplexed and collapsed into UMI-guided consensus sequences using migec v1.2.7. With mixcr v2.1.11, UMI consensuses were aligned to TRA and TRB V and J templates and assembled into clonotypes. A clonotype was counted as expanded or contracted only if both edgeR and NoisET called the change significant, with noise models trained on biological replicates. For edgeR calls, the thresholds were a false discovery rate-adjusted p below 0.01 and a log2 fold-change of 1. As an exploratory analysis of dynamics, max-normalized trajectories of the 1000 most abundant clonotypes were examined by PCA with hierarchical clustering. Separately sequenced CD4+ and CD8+ repertoires were used to assign the CD4 or CD8 phenotype of responding clones. Using fastp at Q25 and MiXCR, TCRdb reprocessed the public reads and kept productive beta chains. Each entry merges the rows of one CDR3 protein and shows their most common DNA and genes. The V and J calls were not made by the authors but by TCRdb's processing. The sample records hundreds of thousands of distinct CDR3 sequences, approximately 27% of which are singletons. The top ten constitute 13% of the sample.

This clonotype was observed a handful of times. No cognate antigen has been identified for it. No quality values exist for individual bases; no much larger clone is one base distant. On the study overall, not on this receptor specifically: Some responding clones were detected in pre-infection memory, suggesting pre-existing cross-reactive memory T cells joined the SARS-CoV-2 response. Clones contracting from day 15 to 85 had balanced CD4/CD8 phenotypes, while a second wave expanding from day 15 to 37 was biased towards CD4+. Contracting CD4+ clones turned up mainly in the CM and EM memory subsets, whereas EMRA was where CD8+ clones were enriched. The study covered only a couple of mild cases, and larger cohorts including severe cases with pre-infection samples were considered necessary. SARS-CoV-2 specificity of the second-wave clones peaking on day 37 was not confirmed.

PBMCs were isolated by Ficoll-Paque density gradient centrifugation. Its CDR3 holds 12 amino acids, cysteine through phenylalanine. Only the CDR3 portion is preserved as DNA: 36 bases, with reading frame beginning at the first base. Here V drops 6 bases and J drops 4 bases, and the junction holds 4 bases not matched to any gene. Via the germline V gene (reference sequence), CDR1 is DFQATT and CDR2 SNEGSKA. Sequencing input: PBMCs or a T cell subset sorted from them (not recorded which). The sequence is built from TRBV20-1 and TRBJ1-2, and 8 junctional nucleotides match TRBD1. This receptor was identified in an adult woman who had mild COVID-19 (a few samples of this study predate the infection). The sample titles of this study are shuffled in the database, so cell type and time point are left out; the donor was told from shared clones. The sequenced DNA: TGCAGTGCAGAAGGACAGGGCTATGGCTACACCTTC. Its protein reads: CSAEGQGYGYTF.